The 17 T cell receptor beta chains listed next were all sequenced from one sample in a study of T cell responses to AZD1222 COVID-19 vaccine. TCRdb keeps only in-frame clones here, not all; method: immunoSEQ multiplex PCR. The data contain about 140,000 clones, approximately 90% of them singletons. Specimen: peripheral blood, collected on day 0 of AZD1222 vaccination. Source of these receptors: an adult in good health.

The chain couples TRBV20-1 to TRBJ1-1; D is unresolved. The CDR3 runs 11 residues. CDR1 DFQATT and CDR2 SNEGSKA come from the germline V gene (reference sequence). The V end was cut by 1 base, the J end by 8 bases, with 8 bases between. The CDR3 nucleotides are TGCAGTGCTAGAGGGGTCGAGGAAGCTTTCTTT. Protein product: CSARGVEEAFF.

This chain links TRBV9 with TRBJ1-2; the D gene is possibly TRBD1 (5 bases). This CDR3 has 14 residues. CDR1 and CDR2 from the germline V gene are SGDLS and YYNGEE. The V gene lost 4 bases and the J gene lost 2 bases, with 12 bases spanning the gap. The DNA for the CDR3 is TGTGCCAGCAGCAAAGCCGGACAAAACTATGGCTACACCTTC. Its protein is CASSKAGQNYGYTF.

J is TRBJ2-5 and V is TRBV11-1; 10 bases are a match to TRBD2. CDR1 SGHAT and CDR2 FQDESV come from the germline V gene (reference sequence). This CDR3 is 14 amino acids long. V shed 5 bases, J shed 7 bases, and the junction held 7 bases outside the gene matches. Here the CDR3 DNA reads TGTGCCAGCAGCGATCTAGCGGGAGTATGGACCCAGTACTTC. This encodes CASSDLAGVWTQYF.

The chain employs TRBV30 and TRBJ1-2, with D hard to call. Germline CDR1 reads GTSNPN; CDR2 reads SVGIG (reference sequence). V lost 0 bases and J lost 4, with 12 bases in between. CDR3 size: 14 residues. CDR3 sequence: CAWSVGLGSYGYTF. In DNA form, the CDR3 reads TGTGCCTGGAGTGTAGGTTTAGGATCCTATGGCTACACCTTC.

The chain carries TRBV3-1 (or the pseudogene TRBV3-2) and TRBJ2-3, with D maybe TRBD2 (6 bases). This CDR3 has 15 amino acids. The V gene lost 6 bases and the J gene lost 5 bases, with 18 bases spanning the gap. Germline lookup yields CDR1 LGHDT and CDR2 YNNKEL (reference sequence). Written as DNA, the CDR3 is TGTGCCAGCAGTCGGACTTGGGGGGACCAAGATACGCAGTATTTT. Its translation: CASSRTWGDQDTQYF.

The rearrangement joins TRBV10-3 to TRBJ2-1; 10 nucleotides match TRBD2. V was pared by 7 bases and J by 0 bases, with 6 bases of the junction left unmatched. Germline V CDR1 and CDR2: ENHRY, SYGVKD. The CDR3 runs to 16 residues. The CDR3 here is CAIKRTSGSSYNEQFF. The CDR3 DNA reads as TGTGCCATCAAGAGGACTAGCGGAAGCTCCTACAATGAGCAGTTCTTC.

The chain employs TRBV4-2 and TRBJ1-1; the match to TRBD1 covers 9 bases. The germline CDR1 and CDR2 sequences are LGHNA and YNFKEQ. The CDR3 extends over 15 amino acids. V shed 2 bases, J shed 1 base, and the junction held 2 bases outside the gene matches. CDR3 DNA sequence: TGTGCCAGCAGCCAACCGGACAGGGGGAACACTGAAGCTTTCTTT. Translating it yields CASSQPDRGNTEAFF.

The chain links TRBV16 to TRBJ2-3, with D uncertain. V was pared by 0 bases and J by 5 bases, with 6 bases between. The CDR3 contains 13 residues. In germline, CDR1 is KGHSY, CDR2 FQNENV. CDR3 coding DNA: TGTGCCAGCAGCCAATCCCAAGGAGATACGCAGTATTTT. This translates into CASSQSQGDTQYF. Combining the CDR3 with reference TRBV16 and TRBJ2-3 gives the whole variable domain GEEVAQTPKHLVRGEGQKAKLYCAPIKGHSYVFWYQQVLKNEFKFLISFQNENVFDETGMPKERFSAKCLPNSPCSLEIQATKLEDSAVYFCASSQSQGDTQYFGPGTRLTVL.

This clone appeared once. The CDR3 loop is CASSVSRGRNTIYF. DNA of the CDR3: TGTGCCAGCAGCGTATCAAGGGGCAGAAACACCATATATTTT. The chain is built from TRBV9 and TRBJ1-3, with D tentatively TRBD1 (5 bases). The germline CDR1 and CDR2 sequences are SGDLS and YYNGEE. This CDR3 is built from 14 residues. V lost 1 base to trimming and J lost 5 bases, with 10 bases between them. Supplemented by reference TRBV9 and TRBJ1-3, the full variable domain reads DSGVTQTPKHLITATGQRVTLRCSPRSGDLSVYWYQQSLDQGLQFLIQYYNGEERAKGNILERFSAQQFPDLHSELNLSSLELGDSALYFCASSVSRGRNTIYFGEGSWLTVV.

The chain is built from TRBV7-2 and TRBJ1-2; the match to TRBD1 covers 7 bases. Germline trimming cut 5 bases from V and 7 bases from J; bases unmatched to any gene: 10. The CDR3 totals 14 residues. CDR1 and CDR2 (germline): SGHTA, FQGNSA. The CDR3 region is CASSPYKAGGGYTF. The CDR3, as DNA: TGTGCCAGCAGCCCGTATAAGGCAGGGGGTGGCTACACCTTC.

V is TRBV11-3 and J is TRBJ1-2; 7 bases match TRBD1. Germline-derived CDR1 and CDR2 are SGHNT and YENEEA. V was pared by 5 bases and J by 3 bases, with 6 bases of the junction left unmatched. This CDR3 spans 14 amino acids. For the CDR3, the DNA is TGTGCCAGCAGCCTCGACAGGGCGGACTATGGCTACACCTTC. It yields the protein CASSLDRADYGYTF.

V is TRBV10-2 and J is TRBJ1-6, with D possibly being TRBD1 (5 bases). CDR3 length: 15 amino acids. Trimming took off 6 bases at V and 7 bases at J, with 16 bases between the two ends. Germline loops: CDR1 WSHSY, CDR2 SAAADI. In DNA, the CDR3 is TGCGCCAGCAGGGAATTTGGGACGGAGAATTCACCCCTCCACTTT. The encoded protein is CASREFGTENSPLHF.

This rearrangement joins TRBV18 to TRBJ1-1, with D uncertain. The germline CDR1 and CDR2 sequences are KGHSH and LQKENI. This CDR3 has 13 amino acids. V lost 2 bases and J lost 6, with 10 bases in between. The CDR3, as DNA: TGTGCCAGCTCACCAAGTAGTTTGGCTGAAGCTTTCTTT. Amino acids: CASSPSSLAEAFF.

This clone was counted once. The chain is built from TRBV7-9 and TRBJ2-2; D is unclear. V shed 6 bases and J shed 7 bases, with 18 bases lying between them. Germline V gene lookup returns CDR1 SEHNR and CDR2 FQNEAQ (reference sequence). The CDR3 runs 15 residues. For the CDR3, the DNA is TGTGCCAGCAGTCGTGACGAGCCGTCGTTCGGGGAGCTGTTTTTT. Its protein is CASSRDEPSFGELFF.

Here the CDR3 reads CASSTHRGFYNEQFF. The CDR3 DNA reads TGTGCCAGCAGCACCCACAGGGGGTTCTACAATGAGCAGTTCTTC. This sequence joins TRBV7-8 and TRBJ2-1; 8 nucleotides align to TRBD1. Germline trimming cut 5 bases from V and 3 bases from J; bases unmatched to any gene: 6. The CDR3 contains 15 residues. The germline gives CDR1 SGHVS, CDR2 FQNEAQ.

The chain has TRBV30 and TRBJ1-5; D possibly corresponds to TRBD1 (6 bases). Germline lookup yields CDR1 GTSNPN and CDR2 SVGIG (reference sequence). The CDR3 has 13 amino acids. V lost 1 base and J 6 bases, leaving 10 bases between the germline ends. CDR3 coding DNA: TGTGCCTGGAGTGGCAGGGGCGGTCAGCCCCAGCATTTT. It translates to CAWSGRGGQPQHF.

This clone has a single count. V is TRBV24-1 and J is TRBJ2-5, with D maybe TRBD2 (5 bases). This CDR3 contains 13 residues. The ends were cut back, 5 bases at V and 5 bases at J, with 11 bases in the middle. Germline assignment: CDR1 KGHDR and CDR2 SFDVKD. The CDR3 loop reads CATSVRGVETQYF. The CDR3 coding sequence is TGTGCCACCAGTGTACGGGGAGTTGAGACCCAGTACTTC.